This TCR beta chain was recorded in a study of blood T cells in healthy people across ages. Study conclusions and caveats: Donor CMV infection status was unknown, possibly confounding age-related changes in expanded clonotypes.

V shed 1 base and J 1 base; nucleotides not matched to a gene: 5. The CDR3 spans 16 residues. Germline V gene lookup returns CDR1 SGHDN and CDR2 FVKESK. Points on this clonotype: Its matching antigen is unknown.

The second PCR ran about 6 to 12 cycles with a sample-barcoded 5' primer and J-beta primers. A template-switch adaptor with 12 random nucleotides tagged each cDNA molecule. TCRdb called the 5' RACE reads again in MiXCR, with one record for every CDR3 protein. The data contain about 800,000 distinct CDR3 sequences, 20% to 25% of them singletons. These records were also assigned to another study, of T cells of mothers and their children. That source reports: Mother-child pairs who were related displayed a slightly higher overlap than unrelated pairs, a difference that was non-significant.

Input material: blood. The TCR was taken from a boy under 18 in good health. The chain is built from TRBV14 and TRBJ2-3, with 7 nucleotides matching TRBD1. CDR3 sequence reads: CASSQVGTDGTDTQYF. The DNA for the CDR3 is TGTGCCAGCAGCCAAGTCGGGACAGACGGCACAGATACGCAGTATTTT.